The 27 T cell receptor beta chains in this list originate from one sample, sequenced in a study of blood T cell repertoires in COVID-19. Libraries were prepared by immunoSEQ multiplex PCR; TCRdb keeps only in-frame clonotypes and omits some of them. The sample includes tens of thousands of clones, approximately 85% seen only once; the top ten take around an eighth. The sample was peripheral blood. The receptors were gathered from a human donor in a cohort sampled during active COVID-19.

Written as DNA, the CDR3 is TGTGCCACCAGTGACCCCGGCCTAGCGGGGGCACTCTACAATGAGCAGTTCTTC. Translated: CATSDPGLAGALYNEQFF. The chain couples TRBV24-1 to TRBJ2-1; 10 bases are shared with TRBD2. Germline V gene sequence: CDR1 KGHDR, CDR2 SFDVKD. The CDR3 runs 18 residues. V gave up 4 bases and J gave up 3 bases; unmatched junction bases: 11.

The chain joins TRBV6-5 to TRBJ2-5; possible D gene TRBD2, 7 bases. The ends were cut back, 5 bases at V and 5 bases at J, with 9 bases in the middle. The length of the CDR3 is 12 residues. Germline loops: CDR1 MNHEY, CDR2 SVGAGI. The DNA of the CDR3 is TGTGCCAGCAGTAAGGGGGGGGAGACCCAGTACTTC. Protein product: CASSKGGETQYF.

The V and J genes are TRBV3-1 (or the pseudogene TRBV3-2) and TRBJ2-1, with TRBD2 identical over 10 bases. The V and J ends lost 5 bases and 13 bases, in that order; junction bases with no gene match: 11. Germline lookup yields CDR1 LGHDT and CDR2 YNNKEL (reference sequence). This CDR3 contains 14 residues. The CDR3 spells CASSSTGSGGAQFF. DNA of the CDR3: TGTGCCAGCAGCTCCACCGGCAGCGGGGGGGCCCAGTTCTTC.

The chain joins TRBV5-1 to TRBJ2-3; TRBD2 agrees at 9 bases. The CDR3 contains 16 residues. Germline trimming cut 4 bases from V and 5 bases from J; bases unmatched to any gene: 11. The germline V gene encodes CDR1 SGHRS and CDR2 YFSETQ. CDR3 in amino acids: CASSVVGSGGLDTQYF. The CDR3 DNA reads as TGCGCCAGCAGCGTGGTTGGTAGCGGGGGCCTAGATACGCAGTATTTT.

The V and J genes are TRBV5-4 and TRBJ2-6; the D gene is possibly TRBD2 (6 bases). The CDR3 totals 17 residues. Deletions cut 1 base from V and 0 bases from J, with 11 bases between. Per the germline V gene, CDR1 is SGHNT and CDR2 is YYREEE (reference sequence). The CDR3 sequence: CASSLLGLTSGANVLTF. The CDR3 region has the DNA TGTGCCAGCAGCTTGTTGGGACTGACCTCTGGGGCCAACGTCCTGACTTTC.

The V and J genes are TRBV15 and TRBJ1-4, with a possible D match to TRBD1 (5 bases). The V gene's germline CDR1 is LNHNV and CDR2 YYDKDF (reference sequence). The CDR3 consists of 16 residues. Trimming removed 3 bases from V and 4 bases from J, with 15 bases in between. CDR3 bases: TGTGCCACCAGCAGGGGGGGGACCGCCTTTAATGAAAAACTGTTTTTT. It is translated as CATSRGGTAFNEKLFF. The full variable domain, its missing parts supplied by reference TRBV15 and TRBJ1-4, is DAMVIQNPRYQVTQFGKPVTLSCSQTLNHNVMYWYQQKSSQAPKLLFHYYDKDFNNEADTPDNFQSRRPNTSFCFLDIRSPGLGDTAMYLCATSRGGTAFNEKLFFGSGTQLSVL.

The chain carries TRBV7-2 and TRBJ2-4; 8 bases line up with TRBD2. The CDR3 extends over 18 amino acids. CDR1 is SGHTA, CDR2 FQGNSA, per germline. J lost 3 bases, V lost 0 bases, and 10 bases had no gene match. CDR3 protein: CASSLAEGIAGNKNIQYF. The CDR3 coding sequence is TGTGCCAGCAGCTTAGCGGAGGGGATAGCGGGGAACAAAAACATTCAGTACTTC.

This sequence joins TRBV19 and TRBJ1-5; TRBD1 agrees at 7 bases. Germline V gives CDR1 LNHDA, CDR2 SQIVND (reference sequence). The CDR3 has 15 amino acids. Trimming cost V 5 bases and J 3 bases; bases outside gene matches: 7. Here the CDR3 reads CASSSIGGNNQPQHF. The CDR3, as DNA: TGTGCCAGTAGTTCGATAGGGGGCAACAATCAGCCCCAGCATTTT.

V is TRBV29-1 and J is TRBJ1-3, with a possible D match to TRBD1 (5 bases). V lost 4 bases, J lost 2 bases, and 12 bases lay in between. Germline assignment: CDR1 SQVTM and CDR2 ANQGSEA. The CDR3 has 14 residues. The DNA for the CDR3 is TGCAGCGTTGCGGGGCGGGGGGCTGGAAACACCATATATTTT. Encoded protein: CSVAGRGAGNTIYF.

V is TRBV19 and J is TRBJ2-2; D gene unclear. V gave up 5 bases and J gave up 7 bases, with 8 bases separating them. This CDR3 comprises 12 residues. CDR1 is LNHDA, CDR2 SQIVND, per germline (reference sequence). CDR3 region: CASSLGLGELFF. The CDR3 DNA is TGTGCCAGTAGTTTGGGCCTCGGGGAGCTGTTTTTT. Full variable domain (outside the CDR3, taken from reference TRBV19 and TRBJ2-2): DGGITQSPKYLFRKEGQNVTLSCEQNLNHDAMYWYRQDPGQGLRLIYYSQIVNDFQKGDIAEGYSVSREKKESFPLTVTSAQKNPTAFYLCASSLGLGELFFGEGSRLTVL.

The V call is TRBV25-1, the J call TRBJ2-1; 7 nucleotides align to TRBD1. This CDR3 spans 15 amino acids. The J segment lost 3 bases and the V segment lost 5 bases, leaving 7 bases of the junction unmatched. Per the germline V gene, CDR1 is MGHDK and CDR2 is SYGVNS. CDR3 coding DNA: TGTGCCAGCAGTTATAAGGACAGGAACTACAATGAGCAGTTCTTC. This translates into CASSYKDRNYNEQFF.

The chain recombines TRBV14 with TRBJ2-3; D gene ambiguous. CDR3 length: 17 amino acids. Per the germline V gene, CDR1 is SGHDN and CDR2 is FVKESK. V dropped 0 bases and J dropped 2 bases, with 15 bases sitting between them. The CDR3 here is CASSQDAVGLYTDTQYF. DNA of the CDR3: TGTGCCAGCAGCCAAGATGCGGTCGGATTGTACACAGATACGCAGTATTTT.

This chain's CDR3 is CASSSRGGNRGASTDTQYF. CDR3 coding DNA: TGTGCCAGCAGTTCGCGAGGAGGGAACAGGGGCGCGAGCACAGATACGCAGTATTTT. The chain is built from TRBV7-2 and TRBJ2-3; tentatively, D is TRBD1 (7 bases). This CDR3 is built from 19 residues. The V gene's germline CDR1 is SGHTA and CDR2 FQGNSA. With 6 bases removed from V and 0 bases from J, the gap between germline ends came to 25 bases.

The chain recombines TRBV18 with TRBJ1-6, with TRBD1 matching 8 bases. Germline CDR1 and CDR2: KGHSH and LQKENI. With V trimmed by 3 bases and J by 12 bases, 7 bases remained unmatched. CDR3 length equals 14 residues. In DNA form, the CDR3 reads TGTGCCAGCTCACCGATGGACAGGGTGGGACCCCTCCACTTT. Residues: CASSPMDRVGPLHF.

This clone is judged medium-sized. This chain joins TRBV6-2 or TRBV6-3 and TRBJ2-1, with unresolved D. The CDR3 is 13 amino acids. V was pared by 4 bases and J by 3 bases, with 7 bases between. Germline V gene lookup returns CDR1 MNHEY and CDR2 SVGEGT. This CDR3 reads CASSLADYNEQFF. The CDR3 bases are TGTGCCAGCAGTTTGGCAGACTACAATGAGCAGTTCTTC.

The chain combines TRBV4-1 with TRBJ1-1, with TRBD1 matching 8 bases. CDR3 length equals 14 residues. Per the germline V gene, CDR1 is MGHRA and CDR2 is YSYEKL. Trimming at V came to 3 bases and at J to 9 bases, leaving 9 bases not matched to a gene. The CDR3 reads CASSQAGQGPKAFF. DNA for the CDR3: TGCGCCAGCAGCCAGGCCGGACAGGGACCAAAAGCTTTCTTT.

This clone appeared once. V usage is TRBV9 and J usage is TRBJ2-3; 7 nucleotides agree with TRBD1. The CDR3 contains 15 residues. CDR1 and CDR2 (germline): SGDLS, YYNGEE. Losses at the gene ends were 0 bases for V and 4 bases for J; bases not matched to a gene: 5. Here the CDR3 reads CASSVGQGRADTQYF. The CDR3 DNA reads TGTGCCAGCAGCGTAGGACAGGGAAGGGCAGATACGCAGTATTTT.

CDR3 residues: CASSPSRGTGELFF. CDR3 DNA: TGTGCCAGCTCACCGTCCAGGGGGACCGGGGAGCTGTTTTTT. This rearrangement joins TRBV18 to TRBJ2-2, with 7 bases that match TRBD1. The CDR3 is 14 residues long. From germline, CDR1 is KGHSH and CDR2 LQKENI. V gave up 3 bases and J gave up 5 bases; unmatched junction bases: 3.

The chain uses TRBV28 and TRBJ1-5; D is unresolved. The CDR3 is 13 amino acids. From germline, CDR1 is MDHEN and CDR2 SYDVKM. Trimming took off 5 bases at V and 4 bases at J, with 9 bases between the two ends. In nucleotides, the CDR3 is TGTGCCAGCAGTACTCTTCGAAATCAGCCCCAGCATTTT. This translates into CASSTLRNQPQHF.

The CDR3, as DNA: TGTGCCAGCAGTGAACAGCGGGGCAGCACCGGGGAGCTGTTTTTT. This gives the protein CASSEQRGSTGELFF. J is TRBJ2-2 and V is TRBV2, with TRBD2 matching 7 bases. Germline V gene sequence: CDR1 SNHLY, CDR2 FYNNEI. This CDR3 contains 15 residues. The V and J ends lost 2 bases and 4 bases, in that order; junction bases with no gene match: 4.

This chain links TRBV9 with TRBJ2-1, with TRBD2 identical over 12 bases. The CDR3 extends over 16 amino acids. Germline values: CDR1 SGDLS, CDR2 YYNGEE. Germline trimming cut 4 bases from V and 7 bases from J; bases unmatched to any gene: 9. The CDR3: CASSQTLAGGRNEQFF. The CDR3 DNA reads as TGTGCCAGCAGCCAAACCCTAGCGGGGGGGCGAAATGAGCAGTTCTTC.

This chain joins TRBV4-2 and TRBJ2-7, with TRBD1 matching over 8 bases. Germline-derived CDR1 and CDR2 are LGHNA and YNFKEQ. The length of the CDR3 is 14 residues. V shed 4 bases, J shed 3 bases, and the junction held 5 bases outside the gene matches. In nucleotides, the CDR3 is TGTGCCAGCAGCCCCGACAGGGGCGGCTACGAGCAGTACTTC. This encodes CASSPDRGGYEQYF.

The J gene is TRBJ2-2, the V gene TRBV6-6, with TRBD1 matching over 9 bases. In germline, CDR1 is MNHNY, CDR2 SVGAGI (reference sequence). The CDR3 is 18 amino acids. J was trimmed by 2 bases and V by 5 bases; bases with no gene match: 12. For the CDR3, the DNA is TGTGCCAGCAGTCCGGAAAGGTACAGGGGGCTTAACACCGGGGAGCTGTTTTTT. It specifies CASSPERYRGLNTGELFF.

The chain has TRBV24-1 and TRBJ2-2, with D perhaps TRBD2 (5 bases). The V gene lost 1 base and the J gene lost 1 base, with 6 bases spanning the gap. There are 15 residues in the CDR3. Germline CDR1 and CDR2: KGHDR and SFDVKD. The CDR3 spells CATSDLGLNTGELFF. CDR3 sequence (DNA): TGTGCCACCAGTGATTTAGGACTGAACACCGGGGAGCTGTTTTTT.

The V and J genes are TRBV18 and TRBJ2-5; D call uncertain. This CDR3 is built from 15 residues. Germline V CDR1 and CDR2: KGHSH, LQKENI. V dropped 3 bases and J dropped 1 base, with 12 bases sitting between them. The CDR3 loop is CASSPFPGAQETQYF. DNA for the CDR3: TGTGCCAGCTCACCCTTCCCAGGTGCCCAAGAGACCCAGTACTTC. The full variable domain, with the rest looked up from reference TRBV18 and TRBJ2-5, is NAGVMQNPRHLVRRRGQEARLRCSPMKGHSHVYWYRQLPEEGLKFMVYLQKENIIDESGMPKERFSAEFPKEGPSILRIQQVVRGDSAAYFCASSPFPGAQETQYFGPGTRLLVL.

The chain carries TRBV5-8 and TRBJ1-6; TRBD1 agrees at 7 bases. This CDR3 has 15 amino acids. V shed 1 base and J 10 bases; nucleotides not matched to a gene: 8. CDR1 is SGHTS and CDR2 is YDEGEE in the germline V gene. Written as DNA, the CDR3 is TGTGCCAGCAGCTTGTTGGGACAGCCTCAATCACCCCTCCACTTT. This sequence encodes CASSLLGQPQSPLHF.

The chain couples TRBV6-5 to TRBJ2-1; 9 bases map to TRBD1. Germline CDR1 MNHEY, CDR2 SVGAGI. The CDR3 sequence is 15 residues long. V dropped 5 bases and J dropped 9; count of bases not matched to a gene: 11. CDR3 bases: TGTGCCAGCAGTACGGGCGGGACAGGGAGGTTTGAGCAGTTCTTC. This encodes CASSTGGTGRFEQFF.